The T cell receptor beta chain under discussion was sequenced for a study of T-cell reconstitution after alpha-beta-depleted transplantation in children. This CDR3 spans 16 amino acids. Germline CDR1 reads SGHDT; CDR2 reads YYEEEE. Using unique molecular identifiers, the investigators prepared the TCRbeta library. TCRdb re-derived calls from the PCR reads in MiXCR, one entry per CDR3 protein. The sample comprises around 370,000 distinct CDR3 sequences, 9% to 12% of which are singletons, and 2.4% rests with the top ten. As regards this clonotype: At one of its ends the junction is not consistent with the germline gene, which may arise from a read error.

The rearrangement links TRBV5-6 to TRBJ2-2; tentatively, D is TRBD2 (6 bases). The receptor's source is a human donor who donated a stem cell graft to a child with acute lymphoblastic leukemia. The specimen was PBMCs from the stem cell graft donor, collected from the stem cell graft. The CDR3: CASSIPGTSRNTGELF. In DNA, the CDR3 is TGTGCCAGCAGCATCCCCGGGACTTCAAGGAACACCGGGGAGCTGTTT.